This passage covers 4 T cell receptor beta chains from one sample sequenced in a study of blood T cells in healthy people across ages. The use of a sample-barcoded 5' primer and a J-beta primer mix characterized a second PCR of roughly 6 to 11 cycles. Using its own MiXCR run on the 5' RACE reads, TCRdb lists one record per CDR3 protein. The repertoire consists of about 970,000 distinct CDR3 sequences, with around 54% occurring once and the leading ten covering 20% to 25%. What was sequenced was blood. These receptors all come from an older woman in good health.

V is TRBV19 and J is TRBJ2-3, with 9 nucleotides matching TRBD2. Trimming removed 4 bases from V and 2 bases from J; junction bases left unmatched: 10. CDR3 length: 17 residues. Germline CDR1 and CDR2: LNHDA and SQIVND (reference sequence). CDR3 in DNA: TGTGCCAGTAGTACGTCCCTAGCGGGGCGCTTCACAGATACGCAGTATTTT. Protein: CASSTSLAGRFTDTQYF.

The chain joins TRBV3-1 to TRBJ1-2; a possible D gene is TRBD1 (5 bases). Germline loops: CDR1 LGHDT, CDR2 YNNKEL (reference sequence). V lost 1 base and J 6 bases, leaving 12 bases between the germline ends. CDR3 length: 14 residues. CDR3 protein: CASSQANGGNGYTF. The CDR3 nucleotides are TGTGCCAGCAGCCAAGCCAATGGGGGGAATGGCTACACCTTC. The full variable domain, completed using reference TRBV3-1 and TRBJ1-2, is DTAVSQTPKYLVTQMGNDKSIKCEQNLGHDTMYWYKQDSKKFLKIMFSYNNKELIINETVPNRFSPKSPDKAHLNLHINSLELGDSAVYFCASSQANGGNGYTFGSGTRLTVV.

This clonotype was counted a few times. The chain recombines TRBV20-1 with TRBJ2-3; a possible D gene is TRBD2 (6 bases). The CDR3 loop spans 12 amino acids. The germline V and J ends were trimmed by 7 bases and 5 bases, with 13 bases remaining between them. Germline V CDR1 and CDR2: DFQATT, SNEGSKA (reference sequence). CDR3 protein: CSVHPSEDTQYF. CDR3 sequence (DNA): TGCAGTGTTCATCCTAGCGAAGATACGCAGTATTTT.

The chain carries TRBV29-1 and TRBJ2-1; D is perhaps TRBD2 (7 bases). Germline V lookup: CDR1 SQVTM, CDR2 ANQGSEA. This CDR3 has 17 residues. V shed 3 bases and J shed 6 bases, with 24 bases lying between them. In DNA form, the CDR3 reads TGCAGCGTTGATGGGGGGGCTGAAAGGCGGGAGCGCAATGAGCAGTTCTTC. It encodes CSVDGGAERRERNEQFF.